A single sample is the source of the 6 T cell receptor beta chains below, sequenced in a study of T cell responses to AZD1222 COVID-19 vaccine. Data came from immunoSEQ multiplex PCR; TCRdb stores just in-frame clones and leaves some out. The sample lists 100,000 to 150,000 clones, under 90% occurring once. The sample here was peripheral blood, taken on day 0 of AZD1222 vaccination. The source of these receptors is an adult in good health.

In this sample, this clone turned up once. The rearrangement joins TRBV5-1 to TRBJ2-3; no clear D gene. There are 15 residues in the CDR3. V was clipped by 6 bases and J by 3 bases, with 17 bases between them. CDR1 is SGHRS and CDR2 is YFSETQ in the germline V gene. The CDR3 DNA reads as TGCGCCAGCACCCCGGACGGAGCCAGGACAGATACGCAGTATTTT. Amino acids: CASTPDGARTDTQYF.

The chain joins TRBV5-4 to TRBJ1-2; D is perhaps TRBD1 (5 bases). The CDR3 runs to 16 residues. Trimming took off 3 bases at V and 0 bases at J, with 15 bases between the two ends. CDR1 and CDR2 from the germline V gene are SGHNT and YYREEE (reference sequence). This chain's CDR3 is CASSSRAGAPNYGYTF. The CDR3 DNA reads TGTGCCAGCAGCTCCCGGGCTGGGGCTCCTAACTATGGCTACACCTTC.

The genes are TRBV10-3 and TRBJ1-1; D remains unclear. Per the germline V gene, CDR1 is ENHRY and CDR2 is SYGVKD. Trimming took 7 bases from V and 3 from J, leaving 15 bases between them. This CDR3 spans 14 amino acids. CDR3 sequence: CAIKGGQADTEAFF. The CDR3 DNA is TGTGCCATCAAAGGAGGGCAGGCAGACACTGAAGCTTTCTTT.

The rearrangement links TRBV19 to TRBJ1-5, with D unresolved. V was cut by 10 bases and J by 4 bases, with 14 bases left in between. This CDR3 has 13 residues. In germline, CDR1 is LNHDA, CDR2 SQIVND (reference sequence). The CDR3 DNA is TGTGCCATCGCCCGGGGTGCAAATCAGCCCCAGCATTTT. Its protein is CAIARGANQPQHF.

The chain recombines TRBV5-5 with TRBJ2-7; D is possibly TRBD1 (6 bases). Between the trimmed V and J ends, which lost 0 bases and 0 bases, there was a span of 10 bases. This CDR3 region has 15 residues. Germline assignment: CDR1 SGHKS and CDR2 YYEKEE (reference sequence). In DNA form, the CDR3 reads TGTGCCAGCAGCTTGGGGACAGCTGGCTCCTACGAGCAGTACTTC. It translates to CASSLGTAGSYEQYF.

This clone came up a few times. The rearrangement links TRBV6-6 to TRBJ1-2, with 12 positions matching TRBD1. With 6 bases clipped from V and 7 bases from J, the junction kept 0 bases outside the gene matches. Germline CDR1 and CDR2: MNHNY and SVGAGI (reference sequence). The CDR3 sequence is 12 residues long. CDR3 nucleotide sequence: TGTGCCAGCAGGGGACAGGGGGCTGGCTACACCTTC. The encoded protein is CASRGQGAGYTF.